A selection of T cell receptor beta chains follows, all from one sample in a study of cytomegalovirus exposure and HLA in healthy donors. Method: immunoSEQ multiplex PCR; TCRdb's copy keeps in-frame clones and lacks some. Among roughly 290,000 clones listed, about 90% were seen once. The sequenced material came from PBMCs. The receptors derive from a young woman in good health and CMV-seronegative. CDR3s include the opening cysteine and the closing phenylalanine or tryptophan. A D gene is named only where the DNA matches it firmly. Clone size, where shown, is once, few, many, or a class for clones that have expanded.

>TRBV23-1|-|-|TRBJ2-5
TGCGCCAGCAGTTGGGATCGCGGGAAACAAGAGACCCAGTACTTC
CASSWDRGKQETQYF
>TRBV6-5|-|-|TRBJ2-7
TGTGCCAGCACCCGAGGGAGGTCCTACGAGCAGTACTTC
CASTRGRSYEQYF
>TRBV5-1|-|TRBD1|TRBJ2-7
TGCGCCAGCAGCTTGGCGTGGACAGGAGACGAGCAGTACTTC
CASSLAWTGDEQYF
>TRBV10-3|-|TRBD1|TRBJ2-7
TGTGCCACCCTTACCGACCTTGGACAGGGCTACGAGCAGTACTTC
CATLTDLGQGYEQYF
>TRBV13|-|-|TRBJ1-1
TGTGCCAGCAGCTTAGTAGTCACCCGGGGCACTGAAGCTTTCTTT
CASSLVVTRGTEAFF
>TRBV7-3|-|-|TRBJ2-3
TGTGCCAGTCGGGGGGCTGCCCACACAGATACGCAGTATTTT
CASRGAAHTDTQYF
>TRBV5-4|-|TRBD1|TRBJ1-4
TGTGCCAGCAGCGACCCGGGACAGGACGGTGAAAAACTGTTTTTT
CASSDPGQDGEKLFF
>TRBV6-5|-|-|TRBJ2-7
TGTGCCAGCAGCATAACTCCCGGTGCAGGGCGAGAGCAGTACTTC
CASSITPGAGREQYF
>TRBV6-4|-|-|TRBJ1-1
TGTGCCAGCAGTGAATTGGCCCCGGGTGGCCGAGGATCTAACACTGAAGCTTTCTTT
CASSELAPGGRGSNTEAFF
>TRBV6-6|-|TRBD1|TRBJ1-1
TGTGGATGCGTGGGGGACAGGGGGCCGGTCACTGAAGCTTTCTTT
CGCVGDRGPVTEAFF
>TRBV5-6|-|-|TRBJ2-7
TGTGCCAGCAGCTATCCGACAGGCCTGGGATACGAGCAGTACTTC
CASSYPTGLGYEQYF
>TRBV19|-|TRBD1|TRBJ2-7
TGTGCCAGTAGTACAGGGACAGGGGGGATCGAGCAGTACTTC
CASSTGTGGIEQYF
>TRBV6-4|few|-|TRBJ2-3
TGTGCCAGCAGTGCGGGGGGCCCCACAGATACGCAGTATTTT
CASSAGGPTDTQYF
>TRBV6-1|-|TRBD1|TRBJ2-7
TGTGCCAGCAGTGACGGTCCGGGGACAGTCTCCTACGAGCAGTACTTC
CASSDGPGTVSYEQYF
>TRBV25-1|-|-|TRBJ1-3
TGTGCCAGCAGTGTAGGGGAGGATGGAAACACCATATATTTT
CASSVGEDGNTIYF
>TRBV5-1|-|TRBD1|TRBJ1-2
TGCGCCAGCAGCTTGGAGACAGGGGGACACTATGGCTACACCTTC
CASSLETGGHYGYTF
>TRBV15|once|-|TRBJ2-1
TGTGCCACCAGCAGAGAAGTGCGGCAGGGATTCTACAATGAGCAGTTCTTC
CATSREVRQGFYNEQFF
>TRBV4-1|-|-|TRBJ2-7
TGCGCCAGCAGCCAGAACCTAGCCGAGCAGTACTTC
CASSQNLAEQYF
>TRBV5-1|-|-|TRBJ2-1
TGCGCCAGCAGCTTGGGTGGGGCCCCCTACAATGAGCAGTTCTTC
CASSLGGAPYNEQFF
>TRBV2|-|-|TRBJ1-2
TGTGCCAGCAGTGAGGGGCGGATCGATGGCTACACCTTC
CASSEGRIDGYTF
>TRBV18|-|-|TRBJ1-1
TGTGCCAGCTCATCGACCGACTGGAACACTGAAGCTTTCTTT
CASSSTDWNTEAFF
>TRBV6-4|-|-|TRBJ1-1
TGTGCCAGCAGGAAGACGGGGAACACTGAAGCTTTCTTT
CASRKTGNTEAFF
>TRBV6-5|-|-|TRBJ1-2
TGTGCCAGCGGGTGGATGACAGGCTTCTTCGGCTACACCTTC
CASGWMTGFFGYTF
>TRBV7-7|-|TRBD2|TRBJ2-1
TGTGCTAGCAGCCCTCTCCCTCCCTGGCGGGGGGGCGATATGAGTGAGCAGTTCTTC
CASSPLPPWRGGDMSEQFF
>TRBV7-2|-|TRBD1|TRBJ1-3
TGTGCCAGCAGCACGGGACAGGGTGCGGGTGGAAACACCATATATTTT
CASSTGQGAGGNTIYF
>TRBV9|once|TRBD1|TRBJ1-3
TGTGCCAGCAGCGGACTGACCACAGGGGCTGGAAACACCATATATTTT
CASSGLTTGAGNTIYF
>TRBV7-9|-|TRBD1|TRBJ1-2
TGTGCCAGCAGCCTGACAGGGTATGGCTACACCTTC
CASSLTGYGYTF
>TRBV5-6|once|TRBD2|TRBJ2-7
TGTGCCAGCAGCTTGAGGGGAGCGGGGAGGGACGAGCAGTACTTC
CASSLRGAGRDEQYF
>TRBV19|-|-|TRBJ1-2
TGTGCCAGTAGTATTCTCAGCGGTGAAAGCTATGGCTACACCTTC
CASSILSGESYGYTF
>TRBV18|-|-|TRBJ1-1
TGTGCCAGCTCACCAAGGGGAGGGGACACTGAAGCTTTCTTT
CASSPRGGDTEAFF
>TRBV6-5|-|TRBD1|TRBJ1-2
TGTGCCAGCAGACAAGGTTACAGGGGGGACTATGGCTACACCTTC
CASRQGYRGDYGYTF
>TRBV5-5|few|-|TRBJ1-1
TGTGCCAGCAGCCCCTTGGGGGGAATTGGCACTGAAGCTTTCTTT
CASSPLGGIGTEAFF
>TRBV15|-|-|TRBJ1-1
TGTGCCACCAGCACCCGACAAGCAGTGAACACTGAAGCTTTCTTT
CATSTRQAVNTEAFF
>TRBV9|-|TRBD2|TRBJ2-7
TGTGCCAGCAGCCCGGGGGGGGGTCCCTCCTACGAGCAGTACTTC
CASSPGGGPSYEQYF
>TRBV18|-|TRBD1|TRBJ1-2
TGTGCCAGCTCACCGCCGGGACAGGGGAACTATGGCTACACCTTC
CASSPPGQGNYGYTF
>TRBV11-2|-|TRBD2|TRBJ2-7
TGTGCCAGCAGCTTGAGAATAACCGGGACTACCAGCTCCTACGAGCAGTACTTC
CASSLRITGTTSSYEQYF
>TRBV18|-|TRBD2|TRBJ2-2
TGTGCCAGCCGTACTAGCGGGGTAAACACCGGGGAGCTGTTTTTT
CASRTSGVNTGELFF
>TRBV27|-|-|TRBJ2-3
TGTGCCACCAAAATGGGCCTAGCGTTCAGCACAGATACGCAGTATTTT
CATKMGLAFSTDTQYF
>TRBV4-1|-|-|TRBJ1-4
TGCGCCAGCAGCCAAGAGAGGGCCCCTAATGAAAAACTGTTTTTT
CASSQERAPNEKLFF
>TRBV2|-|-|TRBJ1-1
TGTGCCAGCAGTGAATGGAGTGGTAACACTGAAGCTTTCTTT
CASSEWSGNTEAFF
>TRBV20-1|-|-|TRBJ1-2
TGCAGTGCTGCAGTATATGATGGCTACACCTTC
CSAAVYDGYTF
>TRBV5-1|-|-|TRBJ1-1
TGCGCCAGCAGCCGAGGGGGTTTGAACCCTGAAGCTTTCTTT
CASSRGGLNPEAFF
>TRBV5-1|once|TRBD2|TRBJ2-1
TGCGCCAGCAGCGTGGGGGCTAGCGGGGGAGTCTCCTACAATGAGCAGTTCTTC
CASSVGASGGVSYNEQFF
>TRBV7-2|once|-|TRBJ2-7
TGTGCCAGCAGCTTATGGGCCAGGGTGGCGGTAAGGGAGCAGTACTTC
CASSLWARVAVREQYF
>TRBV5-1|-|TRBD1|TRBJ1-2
TGCGCCAGCAATACCCCGGGACAGGGTGCGGATTGGGGCTACACCTTC
CASNTPGQGADWGYTF
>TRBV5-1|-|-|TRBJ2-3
TGCGCCAGCAGCGGGGGGAGCACAGATACGCAGTATTTT
CASSGGSTDTQYF
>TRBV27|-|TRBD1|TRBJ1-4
TGTGCCAGCAGTTTGGGGGGACAGGGACGGGGTGAAAAACTGTTTTTT
CASSLGGQGRGEKLFF
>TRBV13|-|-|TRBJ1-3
TGTGCCAGCAGCTTAGGCCTACCTGGGGGGTTCTCTGGAAACACCATATATTTT
CASSLGLPGGFSGNTIYF
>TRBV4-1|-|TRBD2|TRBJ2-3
TGCGCCAGCAGCCAAGCGTCGACGGGGGGGTTCCCAGATACGCAGTATTTT
CASSQASTGGFPDTQYF
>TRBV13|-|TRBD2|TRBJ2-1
TGTGCCAGCAGCCCCTTGGGACTAGTGGAAAACAATGAGCAGTTCTTC
CASSPLGLVENNEQFF
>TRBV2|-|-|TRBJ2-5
TGTGCCAGCAGTGCGGGGGGCGGGAAGACCCAGTACTTC
CASSAGGGKTQYF
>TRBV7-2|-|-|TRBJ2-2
TGTGCCAGCAGCTTAAAACACCCCACCGGGGAGCTGTTTTTT
CASSLKHPTGELFF
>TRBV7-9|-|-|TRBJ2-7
TGTGCCAGCAGCTTGCACACCGCCTACGAGCAGTACTTC
CASSLHTAYEQYF
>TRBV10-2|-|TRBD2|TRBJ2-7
TGCGCCAGCAGTGTCATAGCGGGGGGAGCCTACGAGCAGTACTTC
CASSVIAGGAYEQYF